Below are 17 T cell receptor beta chains sequenced from a single sample in a study of T cells in Graves' hyperthyroidism and ophthalmopathy. RNA transcripts yielded amplified TCR beta CDR3 regions. Primed by the HTBI set, a first-round RT-PCR was run on the TCR CDR3. MiXCR, applied by TCRdb to the multiplex PCR reads, yields one record per CDR3 protein. Among around 200,000 distinct CDR3 sequences, about 16% were seen once, and the ten largest hold approximately 40%. Sequencing input: blood. The source is a man in his forties with Graves' hyperthyroidism.

The table lists this clonotype with many counts. V gene TRBV7-2 combines with J gene TRBJ2-3; D remains unclear. With 3 bases removed from V and 5 bases from J, the gap between germline ends came to 3 bases. CDR3 length equals 11 residues. In germline, CDR1 is SGHTA, CDR2 FQGNSA. The CDR3 spells CASSLLDTQYF. CDR3 coding DNA: TGTGCCAGCAGCTTGTTAGATACGCAGTATTTT.

This chain uses TRBV20-1 with TRBJ1-5; the match to TRBD1 covers 8 bases. The CDR3 sequence is 16 residues long. J lost 3 bases, V lost 5 bases, and 12 bases had no gene match. Per the germline V gene, CDR1 is DFQATT and CDR2 is SNEGSKA (reference sequence). The chain's CDR3 is CSADLLGQGPNQPQHF. CDR3 bases: TGCAGTGCTGACCTATTAGGACAGGGCCCCAATCAGCCCCAGCATTTT.

This clonotype was counted at least ten times. This chain connects TRBV18 to TRBJ1-1, with D uncertain. This CDR3 region has 12 residues. From germline, CDR1 is KGHSH and CDR2 LQKENI. The V and J ends lost 8 bases and 6 bases respectively, with 13 bases between them. CDR3 bases: TGTGCCAGCACACTACAGCGGGCTGAAGCTTTCTTT. Its protein product is CASTLQRAEAFF.

The sample holds many counts of this clonotype. The chain combines TRBV7-9 with TRBJ1-1; D is undetermined. Germline V gives CDR1 SEHNR, CDR2 FQNEAQ (reference sequence). V was trimmed by 6 bases and J by 1 base, leaving 12 bases between them. The CDR3 is 14 residues long. The CDR3 region is CASSSQNENTEAFF. The CDR3 region has the DNA TGTGCCAGCAGTTCACAAAACGAGAACACTGAAGCTTTCTTT.

The table lists this clonotype with many counts. CDR3 protein: CASSWTGSYEQYF. The CDR3 DNA reads TGTGCCAGCAGCTGGACAGGGTCCTACGAGCAGTACTTC. The rearrangement uses TRBV7-9 and TRBJ2-7, with TRBD1 matching 8 bases. The J segment lost 1 base and the V segment lost 4 bases, leaving 0 bases of the junction unmatched. Germline-derived CDR1 and CDR2 are SEHNR and FQNEAQ (reference sequence). The CDR3 has 13 amino acids.

This clonotype was seen more than once but under ten times. A read error may explain this, as a much larger clone is one base away. The chain employs TRBV5-5 and TRBJ2-5; D possibly corresponds to TRBD1 (5 bases). The CDR3 runs 15 residues. In germline, CDR1 is SGHKS, CDR2 YYEKEE (reference sequence). The CDR3 DNA is TGTGCCAGCAGCTCCCGGGCTCAGGGCCAAGGGACCCAGTACTTC. Amino acid sequence: CASSSRAQGQGTQYF.

The rearrangement joins TRBV7-8 to TRBJ1-1; D may be TRBD1 (6 bases). V shed 1 base and J shed 1 base, with 10 bases lying between them. Germline-derived CDR1 and CDR2 are SGHVS and FQNEAQ. The CDR3 is made up of 15 amino acids. CDR3 sequence (DNA): TGTGCCAGCAGCTTAGGGCTCAGGGGGAACACTGAAGCTTTCTTT. This gives the protein CASSLGLRGNTEAFF.

The chain combines TRBV5-6 with TRBJ2-1; TRBD1 matches 11 bases. The CDR3 is made up of 17 amino acids. The V gene's germline CDR1 is SGHDT and CDR2 YYEEEE. With V trimmed by 4 bases and J by 5 bases, 11 bases remained unmatched. The CDR3 DNA is TGTGCCAGCAGCACACCCTGGACAGGGGGCTACAACAATGAGCAGTTCTTC. Encoded protein: CASSTPWTGGYNNEQFF.

This clonotype came up many times. The chain combines TRBV6-1 with TRBJ2-7; 8 bases align to TRBD1. Germline-derived CDR1 and CDR2 are MNHNS and SASEGT. This CDR3 spans 15 amino acids. Trimming removed 5 bases from V and 3 bases from J; junction bases left unmatched: 9. CDR3 sequence reads: CASSTGTGFIYEQYF. The CDR3 coding sequence is TGTGCCAGCAGTACCGGGACAGGCTTCATCTACGAGCAGTACTTC.

This clonotype was seen at least ten times. J is TRBJ2-5 and V is TRBV7-9; possibly TRBD1 for D (5 bases). V lost 8 bases and J lost 6, with 19 bases in between. This CDR3 region has 14 residues. Germline V gene data show CDR1 as SEHNR and CDR2 as FQNEAQ (reference sequence). The CDR3 spells CASEMGGAYKTQYF. The DNA of the CDR3 is TGTGCCAGCGAGATGGGTGGGGCGTATAAGACCCAGTACTTC.

About this clonotype: Since a much larger clone is just one base distant, this may be a read error. The chain uses TRBV28 and TRBJ1-5; 8 nucleotides match TRBD1. Near its end, the DNA agrees better with TRBJ2-3, so the J call may be wrong. The germline V gene encodes CDR1 MDHEN and CDR2 SYDVKM. The CDR3 totals 15 residues. The CDR3, as DNA: TGTGCCAGCAGTCCCCTTCCAGGGGGCTATCAGCCCCAGTATTTT. Translating gives CASSPLPGGYQPQYF.

Remarks on this clonotype: Just one base apart from a much larger clone, this may be a read error. This chain uses TRBV3-1 with TRBJ1-4, with D tentatively TRBD1 (5 bases). Germline V lookup: CDR1 LGHDT, CDR2 YNNKEL (reference sequence). The V gene lost 5 bases and the J gene lost 7 bases, with 8 bases spanning the gap. This CDR3 comprises 12 residues. The CDR3 protein is CASSLGGEKLFF. The CDR3 coding sequence is TGTGCCAGCAGCTTGGGGGGTGAAAAACTGTTTTTT.

In this sample, this clonotype turned up a few times. One base away lies a much larger clone, so this may be a sequencing read error. The V gene is TRBV6-9, the J gene TRBJ2-7; 7 nucleotides match TRBD1. Germline-derived CDR1 and CDR2 are MNHGY and SVAAGI. The CDR3 sequence is 15 residues long. J lost 3 bases, V lost 7 bases, and 12 bases had no gene match. Here the CDR3 DNA reads TGTGCCAGCATTTCTCGACAGGGCTTAGGCTACGAGCAGTACTTC. This translates into CASISRQGLGYEQYF.

This clonotype was counted ten times or more. This chain joins TRBV30 and TRBJ1-5; D call uncertain. V lost 5 bases and J lost 3, with 8 bases in between. Germline V gene sequence: CDR1 GTSNPN, CDR2 SVGIG (reference sequence). This CDR3 has 12 amino acids. The CDR3 nucleotides are TGTGCCTGGGACGGCAACAATCAGCCCCAGCATTTT. Its translation: CAWDGNNQPQHF. Full variable domain (missing parts from reference TRBV30 and TRBJ1-5): SQTIHQWPATLVQPVGSPLSLECTVEGTSNPNLYWYRQAAGRGLQLLFYSVGIGQISSEVPQNLSASRPQDRQFILSSKKLLLSDSGFYLCAWDGNNQPQHFGDGTRLSIL.

This clonotype was recorded at least ten times. The V gene is TRBV28, the J gene TRBJ1-1; D gene unclear. Germline V lookup: CDR1 MDHEN, CDR2 SYDVKM. The CDR3 contains 14 residues. Trimming shortened V by 3 bases and J by 1 base, and 9 bases separated the two germline ends. The CDR3 region is CASSLMGGNTEAFF. The DNA of the CDR3 is TGTGCCAGCAGTTTGATGGGAGGGAACACTGAAGCTTTCTTT.

The rearrangement links TRBV20-1 to TRBJ2-2, with 7 bases that match TRBD1. The germline V gene encodes CDR1 DFQATT and CDR2 SNEGSKA (reference sequence). The CDR3 spans 15 residues. Trimming removed 5 bases from V and 6 bases from J; junction bases left unmatched: 12. This CDR3 is CSALPSSGGAGELFF. In DNA, the CDR3 is TGCAGTGCTCTACCCTCTTCAGGGGGAGCCGGGGAGCTGTTTTTT.

This clonotype was picked up many times. J is TRBJ2-1 and V is TRBV7-8; D is perhaps TRBD2 (6 bases). Germline V CDR1 and CDR2: SGHVS, FQNEAQ. The CDR3 runs 13 residues. V gave up 7 bases and J gave up 10 bases, with 17 bases separating them. The CDR3 is CASTYRRTSEQFF. The CDR3 DNA reads TGTGCCAGCACATATAGGCGTACTAGCGAGCAGTTCTTC.